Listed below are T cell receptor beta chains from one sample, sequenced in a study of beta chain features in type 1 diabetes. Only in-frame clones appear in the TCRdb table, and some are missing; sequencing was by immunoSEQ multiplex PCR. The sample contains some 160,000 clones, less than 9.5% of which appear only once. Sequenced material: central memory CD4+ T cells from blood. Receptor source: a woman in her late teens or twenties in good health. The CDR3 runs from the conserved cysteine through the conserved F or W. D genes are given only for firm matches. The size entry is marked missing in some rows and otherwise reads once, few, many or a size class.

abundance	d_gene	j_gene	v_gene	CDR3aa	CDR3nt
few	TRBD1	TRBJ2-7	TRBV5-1	CASSFQGEFNEQYF	TGCGCCAGCAGCTTTCAGGGGGAGTTCAACGAGCAGTACTTC
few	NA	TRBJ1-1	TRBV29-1	CSVGELNTEAFF	TGCAGCGTTGGGGAGTTGAACACTGAAGCTTTCTTT
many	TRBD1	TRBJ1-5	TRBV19	CASRDRGNQPQHF	TGTGCCAGTAGGGACAGGGGCAATCAGCCCCAGCATTTT
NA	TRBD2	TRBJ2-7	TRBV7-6	CASSRGLAGAREQYF	TGTGCCAGCAGCAGGGGACTAGCGGGAGCAAGAGAGCAGTACTTC
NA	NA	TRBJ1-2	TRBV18	CASSEDSNYGYTF	TGTGCCAGCTCAGAGGACTCCAACTATGGCTACACCTTC
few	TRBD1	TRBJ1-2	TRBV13	CASSRDREGDYGYTF	TGTGCCAGCAGCCGGGACAGGGAAGGGGACTATGGCTACACCTTC
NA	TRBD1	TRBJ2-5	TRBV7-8	CASSPRQGRETQYF	TGTGCCAGCAGCCCACGACAGGGGAGAGAGACCCAGTACTTC
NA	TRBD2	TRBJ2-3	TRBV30	CARAGTSGITDTQYF	TGTGCTCGTGCCGGGACTAGCGGAATCACAGATACGCAGTATTTT
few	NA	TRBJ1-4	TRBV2	CASSFRDINEKLFF	TGTGCCAGCAGCTTCCGGGACATCAACGAAAAACTGTTTTTT
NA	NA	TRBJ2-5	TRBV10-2	CASSLVSAQETQYF	TGCGCCAGCAGTTTAGTTAGCGCCCAAGAGACCCAGTACTTC
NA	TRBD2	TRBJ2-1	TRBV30	CAWRRLAGADEQFF	TGTGCCTGGAGGCGACTAGCGGGGGCAGATGAGCAGTTCTTC
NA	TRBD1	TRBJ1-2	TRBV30	CAWSRQGKDGYTF	TGTGCCTGGAGTCGACAGGGGAAGGATGGCTACACCTTC
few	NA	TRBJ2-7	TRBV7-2	CASSLERGFSYEQYF	TGTGCCAGCAGCTTAGAAAGGGGCTTCTCCTACGAGCAGTACTTC
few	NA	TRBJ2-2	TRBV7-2	CASSLQGGANTGELFF	TGTGCCAGCAGCTTACAGGGGGGCGCGAACACCGGGGAGCTGTTTTTT
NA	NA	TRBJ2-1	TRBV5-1	CASSPGLGGGEQFF	TGCGCCAGCAGCCCTGGCCTCGGCGGAGGGGAGCAGTTCTTC
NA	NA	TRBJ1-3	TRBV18	CASSPRGPRDSGNTIYF	TGTGCCAGCTCACCTAGGGGCCCTAGGGACTCTGGAAACACCATATATTTT
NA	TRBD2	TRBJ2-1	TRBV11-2	CASRKQGGRAGEQFF	TGTGCCAGCAGAAAACAGGGCGGGAGGGCCGGTGAGCAGTTCTTC